One and the same sample provided the 26 T cell receptor beta chains below, sequenced in a study of blood T cell repertoires in COVID-19. Profiled with immunoSEQ multiplex PCR; TCRdb holds only in-frame clones, not every one. Among more than 90,000 clones, 80% to 85% were seen once, and the ten largest hold roughly 4.1%. Specimen: peripheral blood. The receptors were gathered from a man aged 60-69 years with acute or convalescent COVID-19.

This clone showed up just once. This chain connects TRBV4-1 to TRBJ2-7; D is possibly TRBD2 (6 bases). CDR1 is MGHRA and CDR2 is YSYEKL in the germline V gene. V dropped 0 bases and J dropped 1 base, with 13 bases sitting between them. CDR3 length: 16 residues. CDR3 region: CASSQEASAKSYEQYV. The CDR3 DNA is TGCGCCAGCAGCCAAGAGGCTAGCGCCAAATCCTACGAGCAGTACGTC.

This chain links TRBV2 with TRBJ1-5, with a possible D match to TRBD1 (6 bases). This CDR3 is 19 amino acids long. The germline gives CDR1 SNHLY, CDR2 FYNNEI. Deletions cut 4 bases from V and 0 bases from J, with 22 bases between. The CDR3 region is CASSGPRDTDVYSNQPQHF. As DNA, the CDR3 is TGTGCCAGCAGTGGACCCCGGGACACCGACGTTTATAGCAATCAGCCCCAGCATTTT.

This chain uses TRBV11-3 with TRBJ2-3; TRBD2 is a possible D gene (6 bases). The V end was cut by 0 bases, the J end by 0 bases, with 10 bases between. This CDR3 region has 16 residues. The germline V gene encodes CDR1 SGHNT and CDR2 YENEEA. The CDR3 region has the DNA TGTGCCAGCAGCTTAGAAGGGCGGGAAAGCACAGATACGCAGTATTTT. Its translation is CASSLEGRESTDTQYF.

V is TRBV11-3 and J is TRBJ1-2, with D unclear. Trimming left V 3 bases short and J 7 bases short, with 12 bases between. Germline V gene data show CDR1 as SGHNT and CDR2 as YENEEA. CDR3 length: 13 residues. CDR3 nucleotides: TGTGCCAGCAGCTTCCGACTCCTAGGTGGCTACACCTTC. Amino acid sequence: CASSFRLLGGYTF.

The chain links TRBV21-1 to TRBJ2-7; the table assigns TRBD1, which was not confirmed against the DNA. TRBV21-1 is tagged as a pseudogene. This CDR3 region has 17 residues. CDR3 in DNA: TGTGCCAGCAGCAAAAAGGGACAGGGACCTGACTCCTACGAGCAGTACGTC. Translation: CASSKKGQGPDSYEQYV.

This clone was picked up one time. J is TRBJ1-2 and V is TRBV5-1, with D unresolved. Germline lookup yields CDR1 SGHRS and CDR2 YFSETQ. Trimming stripped 1 base from V and 4 bases from J, with 8 bases between. CDR3 length: 13 amino acids. CDR3 amino acids: CASSLNSLYGYTF. CDR3 nucleotide sequence: TGCGCCAGCAGCTTGAACAGCCTCTATGGCTACACCTTC.

The J gene is TRBJ2-3, the V gene TRBV7-2, with TRBD2 identical over 12 bases. The CDR3 loop spans 17 amino acids. Losses at the gene ends were 0 bases for V and 8 bases for J; bases not matched to a gene: 9. In germline, CDR1 is SGHTA, CDR2 FQGNSA. CDR3 nucleotides: TGTGCCAGCAGCTTAGCTTGGTCTAGCGGGAGGGCCCGTACGCAGTATTTT. This codes for CASSLAWSSGRARTQYF.

The sample holds one count of this clone. This rearrangement joins TRBV10-3 to TRBJ1-1; possibly TRBD1 for D (5 bases). The V gene's germline CDR1 is ENHRY and CDR2 SYGVKD. V was cut by 3 bases and J by 3 bases, with 11 bases left in between. CDR3 length: 14 amino acids. As DNA, the CDR3 is TGTGCCATCAGTGAACAAGTCAGGGACACTGAAGCTTTCTTT. Its translation: CAISEQVRDTEAFF.

V usage is TRBV23-1 and J usage is TRBJ1-5; 7 nucleotides match TRBD1. TRBV23-1 counts as an open reading frame of uncertain function. The CDR3 runs to 13 residues. The J segment lost 7 bases and the V segment lost 4 bases, leaving 4 bases of the junction unmatched. CDR3 coding DNA: TGCGCCAGCAGTCTCCAGGGGGAACAGCCCCAGCATTTT. This codes for CASSLQGEQPQHF.

This clone was found a few times. This sequence joins TRBV6-4 and TRBJ2-2; 7 bases fit TRBD1. The CDR3 sequence is 14 residues long. V shed 6 bases and J 0 bases; nucleotides not matched to a gene: 1. The V gene's germline CDR1 is MRHNA and CDR2 SNTAGT. The CDR3 DNA follows: TGTGCCAGCAGGGGACAGTCGAACACCGGGGAGCTGTTTTTT. It specifies CASRGQSNTGELFF.

The genes are TRBV25-1 and TRBJ2-3; a weak D match, TRBD1 (5 bases). Trimming took 4 bases from V and 1 from J, leaving 15 bases between them. Germline loops: CDR1 MGHDK, CDR2 SYGVNS. This CDR3 has 16 amino acids. The CDR3 here is CASSAQHGRGTDTQYF. The CDR3 region has the DNA TGTGCCAGCAGTGCCCAGCACGGCAGGGGCACAGATACGCAGTATTTT. Complete variable domain (other parts from reference TRBV25-1 and TRBJ2-3): EADIYQTPRYLVIGTGKKITLECSQTMGHDKMYWYQQDPGMELHLIHYSYGVNSTEKGDLSSESTVSRIRTEHFPLTLESARPSHTSQYLCASSAQHGRGTDTQYFGPGTRLTVL.

J is TRBJ1-1 and V is TRBV7-2; perhaps TRBD1 as D (5 bases). V lost 0 bases and J lost 2, with 13 bases in between. CDR1 and CDR2 from the germline V gene are SGHTA and FQGNSA. This CDR3 has 16 residues. In DNA form, the CDR3 reads TGTGCCAGCAGCTTAGCGGTTGGGGCCCCCAACACTGAAGCTTTCTTT. Protein: CASSLAVGAPNTEAFF.

This chain connects TRBV3-1 (or the pseudogene TRBV3-2) to TRBJ1-6, with TRBD1 matching over 10 bases. This CDR3 is 15 amino acids long. Trimming removed 4 bases from V and 8 bases from J; junction bases left unmatched: 5. Germline V gene data show CDR1 as LGHDT and CDR2 as YNNKEL (reference sequence). The DNA of the CDR3 is TGTGCCAGCAGCCTTTGGACAGGGGGTGATTCACCCCTCCACTTT. Its protein is CASSLWTGGDSPLHF.

This clone has just a few counts. This chain uses TRBV12-3 or TRBV12-4 with TRBJ1-4; a weak D match, TRBD1 (6 bases). CDR3 length: 12 residues. The V end was cut by 6 bases, the J end by 10 bases, with 12 bases between. The CDR3 DNA sequence: TGTGCCAGCAGCTATCTAGGGGGAAAACTGTTTTTT. Its translation is CASSYLGGKLFF.

This chain connects TRBV14 to TRBJ2-2; 10 bases fit TRBD2. Germline V gene lookup returns CDR1 SGHDN and CDR2 FVKESK. The CDR3 is 17 residues long. Trimming took 1 base from V and 5 from J; bases not matched to a gene: 7. Written as DNA, the CDR3 is TGTGCCAGCAGCCAAGTTAGCGGGGGGTTCGGGACCGGGGAGCTGTTTTTT. Protein product: CASSQVSGGFGTGELFF.

The chain employs TRBV19 and TRBJ1-5, with a possible D match to TRBD1 (5 bases). The CDR3 runs to 12 residues. Trimming took 10 bases from V and 6 from J, leaving 13 bases between them. In germline, CDR1 is LNHDA, CDR2 SQIVND (reference sequence). The CDR3 DNA reads TGTGCCACCGACGGGGGGGGTCAGCCCCAGCATTTT. This codes for CATDGGGQPQHF.

This chain joins TRBV19 and TRBJ2-2; tentative D call: TRBD2 (5 bases). Trimming removed 9 bases at V and 1 base at J, with 15 bases between. The CDR3 runs to 15 residues. Germline assignment: CDR1 LNHDA and CDR2 SQIVND (reference sequence). CDR3 loop: CASTGGLVNTGELFF. For the CDR3, the DNA is TGTGCCAGCACCGGAGGTTTGGTGAACACCGGGGAGCTGTTTTTT.

This chain links TRBV7-2 with TRBJ2-3, with TRBD2 identical over 7 bases. This CDR3 comprises 15 residues. The germline V gene has CDR1 SGHTA and CDR2 FQGNSA. With 4 bases clipped from V and 1 base from J, the junction kept 5 bases outside the gene matches. This CDR3 reads CASSSEAGRTDTQYF. The DNA for the CDR3 is TGTGCCAGCAGCTCCGAAGCGGGGCGCACAGATACGCAGTATTTT. The variable domain in full, completed from reference TRBV7-2 and TRBJ2-3, reads GAGVSQSPSNKVTEKGKDVELRCDPISGHTALYWYRQSLGQGLEFLIYFQGNSAPDKSGLPSDRFSAERTGGSVSTLTIQRTQQEDSAVYLCASSSEAGRTDTQYFGPGTRLTVL.

This chain joins TRBV7-9 and TRBJ1-2; 10 positions agree with TRBD1. Unmatched junction bases numbered 9, after V lost 6 bases and J lost 8 bases. CDR1 and CDR2 (germline): SEHNR, FQNEAQ (reference sequence). The CDR3 sequence is 14 residues long. CDR3 protein: CASSYIGTGEGYTF. The CDR3 DNA reads as TGTGCCAGCAGTTACATTGGGACAGGGGAGGGCTACACCTTC.

This clone was recorded once. The J gene is TRBJ1-6, the V gene TRBV7-2, with a tentative D call TRBD1 (5 bases). Germline lookup yields CDR1 SGHTA and CDR2 FQGNSA. The CDR3 consists of 14 residues. Deletions cut 1 base from V and 6 bases from J, with 7 bases between. The CDR3 protein is CASSLGQINSPLHF. As DNA, the CDR3 is TGTGCCAGCAGCTTAGGACAGATTAATTCACCCCTCCACTTT. The complete variable domain, with remaining parts taken from reference TRBV7-2 and TRBJ1-6, reads GAGVSQSPSNKVTEKGKDVELRCDPISGHTALYWYRQSLGQGLEFLIYFQGNSAPDKSGLPSDRFSAERTGGSVSTLTIQRTQQEDSAVYLCASSLGQINSPLHFGNGTRLTVT.

J is TRBJ2-7 and V is TRBV7-9, with D perhaps matching TRBD1 (6 bases). The CDR3 length is 17 residues. Deletions cut 4 bases from V and 2 bases from J, with 21 bases between. The germline V gene encodes CDR1 SEHNR and CDR2 FQNEAQ (reference sequence). CDR3 sequence (DNA): TGTGCCAGCAGCTCTACTGTTTACAGGGACCTTACCTACGAGCAGTACTTC. Its protein is CASSSTVYRDLTYEQYF.

The chain has TRBV5-1 and TRBJ1-5, with a possible D match to TRBD1 (6 bases). CDR1 SGHRS and CDR2 YFSETQ come from the germline V gene. V shed 0 bases and J shed 6 bases, with 10 bases lying between them. The CDR3 spans 14 residues. The CDR3 loop is CASSLAGGGQPQHF. For the CDR3, the DNA is TGCGCCAGCAGCTTGGCTGGGGGCGGTCAGCCCCAGCATTTT.

The chain employs TRBV12-3 or TRBV12-4 and TRBJ2-3, with a tentative D call TRBD2 (5 bases). V was pared by 0 bases and J by 6 bases, with 7 bases between. This CDR3 comprises 13 residues. The CDR3 region has the DNA TGTGCCAGCAGTTTAGCGGGAGTTGATACGCAGTATTTT. This encodes CASSLAGVDTQYF.

The chain recombines TRBV5-1 with TRBJ1-4; D may be TRBD1 (6 bases). V lost 3 bases and J lost 4, with 19 bases in between. Germline V lookup: CDR1 SGHRS, CDR2 YFSETQ. The CDR3 has 17 residues. CDR3 region: CASSSRQERGFNEKLFF. In DNA, the CDR3 is TGCGCCAGCAGCTCTCGACAGGAACGGGGTTTTAATGAAAAACTGTTTTTT.

The CDR3 region is CASSTRTSATDTQYF. The CDR3 DNA follows: TGCGCCAGCAGCACCCGGACTAGCGCCACAGATACGCAGTATTTT. J is TRBJ2-3 and V is TRBV5-1; 9 nucleotides line up with TRBD2. Germline loops: CDR1 SGHRS, CDR2 YFSETQ. J gave up 2 bases and V 4 bases, and 5 bases lay outside the gene matches. CDR3 size: 15 residues.

The chain recombines TRBV7-2 with TRBJ1-1; 7 positions match TRBD1. Germline V gene lookup returns CDR1 SGHTA and CDR2 FQGNSA. The CDR3 has 13 residues. The V and J ends lost 6 bases and 4 bases, in that order; junction bases with no gene match: 5. CDR3 loop: CASSLSGGTEAFF. CDR3 nucleotide sequence: TGTGCCAGCAGTTTATCAGGGGGCACTGAAGCTTTCTTT.